A selection of T cell receptor beta chains follows, all from one sample in a study of T cell repertoires in cytomegalovirus infection. MiXCR, applied by TCRdb to the reads, yields one record per CDR3 protein. Of about 400,000 distinct CDR3 sequences in the sample, over 15% were seen once. Sequenced: PBMCs. These receptors were collected from a human donor in good health (CMV status not recorded). Some clones in this sample may be carry-over from other donors' samples. Each CDR3 is given with its conserved first and last residue. Fields, in order: J gene, D gene, V gene, CDR3 length, clone size, CDR3 protein, CDR3 DNA. D genes are given only for firm matches. Clone size is not always given. Where it is, it says once, few, many or a class for expanded clones.

TRBJ1-4 | TRBD1 | TRBV4-1 | 15 | - | CASSRRTGTNEKLFF | TGCGCCAGCAGCCGTCGGACAGGGACTAATGAAAAACTGTTTTTT
TRBJ1-5 | - | TRBV6-1 | 17 | few | CASSEPVKRGSNQPQHF | TGTGCCAGCAGTGAACCGGTGAAACGGGGTAGCAATCAGCCCCAGCATTTT
TRBJ1-1 | - | TRBV28 | 16 | many | CASSFILGFLNTEAFF | TGTGCCAGCAGTTTCATTTTGGGGTTCTTGAACACTGAAGCTTTCTTT
TRBJ1-1 | TRBD1 | TRBV12-3/TRBV12-4 | 14 | few | CVSRQGRRFTEAFF | TGTGTCAGCAGACAGGGACGTCGATTCACTGAAGCTTTCTTT
TRBJ1-1 | TRBD1 | TRBV6-6 | 13 | - | CASRDRGWTEAFF | TGTGCCAGCAGGGACAGGGGATGGACTGAAGCTTTCTTT
TRBJ1-3 | - | TRBV20-1 | 14 | - | CSARVSSGGNTIYF | TGCAGTGCTAGAGTGAGCTCAGGGGGAAACACCATATATTTT
TRBJ1-5 | - | TRBV12-3/TRBV12-4 | 13 | many | CASSLSGDQPQHF | TGTGCCAGCAGTTTATCGGGAGACCAGCCCCAGCATTTT
TRBJ2-3 | - | TRBV7-2 | 15 | - | CASSPGRGRGDTQYF | TGTGCCAGCAGTCCCGGGCGGGGGCGGGGAGATACGCAGTATTTT
TRBJ2-7 | - | TRBV6-1 | 14 | - | CASSLQGWSYEQYF | TGTGCCAGCAGTCTGCAGGGGTGGTCCTACGAGCAGTACTTC
TRBJ2-1 | - | TRBV18 | 17 | - | CASSPPNRGLTYNEQFF | TGTGCCAGCTCACCACCGAATAGGGGACTTACCTACAATGAGCAGTTCTTC
TRBJ1-1 | - | TRBV12-3/TRBV12-4 | 13 | few | CASSPDRYAEAFF | TGTGCCAGCAGTCCAGACAGGTATGCTGAAGCTTTCTTT
TRBJ1-3 | - | TRBV7-2 | 15 | many | CASSLAPGTGNTIYF | TGTGCCAGCAGCTTAGCACCAGGGACTGGAAACACCATATATTTT
TRBJ2-5 | - | TRBV12-3/TRBV12-4 | 13 | - | CASAPGSGETQYF | TGTGCCAGCGCACCGGGGAGCGGAGAGACCCAGTACTTC
TRBJ2-7 | - | TRBV4-1 | 14 | - | CASSWRDGNYEQYF | TGCGCCAGCAGCTGGAGGGACGGGAACTACGAGCAGTACTTC
TRBJ2-1 | - | TRBV28 | 12 | many | CASSPRYNEQFF | TGTGCCAGCAGCCCCCGTTACAATGAGCAGTTCTTC
TRBJ1-1 | - | TRBV5-1 | 13 | - | CASSLGGDVEAFF | TGCGCCAGCAGCTTGGGGGGGGACGTCGAAGCTTTCTTT
TRBJ2-5 | - | TRBV6-5 | 15 | few | CASSYGTEYQETQYF | TGTGCCAGCAGTTACGGTACCGAGTACCAAGAGACCCAGTACTTC
TRBJ2-3 | TRBD1 | TRBV20-1 | 13 | - | CSAPGQGSDTQYF | TGCAGTGCCCCGGGACAGGGGTCAGATACGCAGTATTTT
TRBJ2-1 | TRBD2 | TRBV18 | 21 | - | CASSPSSTTSGGPAAYNEQFF | TGTGCCAGCTCACCCTCCTCTACGACTAGCGGGGGGCCGGCTGCCTACAATGAGCAGTTCTTC
TRBJ2-7 | - | TRBV7-2 | 14 | many | CASSLVYQGYEQYF | TGTGCCAGCAGCTTAGTTTACCAGGGGTACGAGCAGTACTTC
TRBJ2-2 | TRBD1 | TRBV7-2 | 14 | - | CASNIQGDTGELFF | TGTGCCAGCAACATTCAGGGGGACACCGGGGAGCTGTTTTTT
TRBJ1-1 | - | TRBV12-3/TRBV12-4 | 13 | - | CASSSSRKDEAFF | TGTGCCAGCAGTTCCTCCCGTAAAGATGAAGCTTTCTTT
TRBJ1-5 | - | TRBV18 | 15 | once | CASSLPGLSNQPQHF | TGTGCCAGCTCCCTCCCGGGTTTGAGCAATCAGCCCCAGCATTTT
TRBJ1-5 | - | TRBV19 | 15 | - | CASSRGFGNNQPQHF | TGTGCCAGTAGCCGGGGGTTCGGGAACAATCAGCCCCAGCATTTT
TRBJ2-7 | - | TRBV11-2 | 13 | few | CASSSLARYEQYF | TGTGCCAGCAGCTCCCTAGCGAGATACGAGCAGTACTTC
TRBJ1-1 | - | TRBV9 | 13 | few | CASSDVGRAGAFF | TGTGCCAGCAGCGACGTGGGTAGGGCTGGGGCTTTCTTT
TRBJ2-1 | TRBD2 | TRBV27 | 13 | - | CASKTASGNEQFF | TGTGCCAGCAAGACCGCTAGCGGCAATGAGCAGTTCTTC
TRBJ2-3 | - | TRBV11-2 | 14 | many | CASSVNPRRDTQYF | TGTGCCAGCAGCGTAAACCCCAGGAGAGATACGCAGTATTTT
TRBJ2-5 | TRBD2 | TRBV5-6 | 15 | - | CASSSLAAGGETQYF | TGTGCCAGCAGCTCGTTAGCAGCGGGGGGAGAGACCCAGTACTTC
TRBJ2-2 | - | TRBV19 | 14 | few | CASSTPTATGELFF | TGTGCCAGTAGTACCCCGACAGCCACCGGGGAGCTGTTTTTT
TRBJ1-1 | - | TRBV7-2 | 14 | many | CASSLGGDGTEAFF | TGTGCCAGCAGCTTGGGTGGGGACGGTACTGAAGCTTTCTTT
TRBJ2-7 | TRBD2 | TRBV20-1 | 16 | few | CSASDGTSGISYEQYF | TGCAGTGCTAGCGATGGGACTAGCGGGATTTCTTACGAGCAGTACTTC
TRBJ1-4 | TRBD1 | TRBV20-1 | 15 | few | CSATMQGVNNEKLFF | TGCAGTGCTACCATGCAGGGGGTCAATAATGAAAAACTGTTTTTT
TRBJ1-4 | TRBD1 | TRBV2 | 14 | few | CASPTQGADEKLFF | TGTGCCAGCCCAACGCAGGGGGCAGATGAAAAACTGTTTTTT
TRBJ2-7 | - | TRBV2 | 13 | - | CASSELAGEGQYF | TGTGCCAGCAGTGAACTCGCAGGGGAGGGTCAGTACTTC
TRBJ1-6 | TRBD1 | TRBV7-8 | 14 | many | CASSFGTGSSPLHF | TGTGCCAGCAGCTTCGGGACAGGGAGCTCACCCCTCCACTTT
TRBJ2-7 | - | TRBV7-9 | 12 | many | CASSRGVGEQYF | TGTGCCAGCAGCCGAGGGGTGGGCGAGCAGTACTTC
TRBJ1-2 | - | TRBV5-5 | 13 | - | CASSLAESYGYTF | TGTGCCAGCAGCTTGGCGGAAAGCTATGGCTACACCTTC
TRBJ2-7 | TRBD2 | TRBV11-2 | 14 | many | CASSGTSFTYEQYF | TGTGCCAGCAGCGGGACTAGCTTTACCTACGAGCAGTACTTC
TRBJ2-1 | - | TRBV7-2 | 14 | many | CASSSPGRRNEQFF | TGTGCCAGCAGCTCCCCGGGGAGGAGAAATGAGCAGTTCTTC
TRBJ2-3 | - | TRBV7-2 | 16 | many | CASSSIGGRVTDTQYF | TGTGCCAGCAGCTCGATCGGGGGCCGGGTCACAGATACGCAGTATTTT
TRBJ2-4 | - | TRBV12-3/TRBV12-4 | 13 | many | CASSLGSADIQYF | TGTGCCAGCAGTTTAGGCTCCGCGGACATTCAGTACTTC
TRBJ1-1 | - | TRBV7-2 | 12 | many | CASSLSNTEAFF | TGTGCCAGCAGCTTATCGAACACTGAAGCTTTCTTT
TRBJ2-5 | - | TRBV11-2 | 14 | - | CASSLVFDRVTQYF | TGTGCCAGCAGCTTAGTATTTGACAGAGTGACCCAGTACTTC
TRBJ2-1 | - | TRBV5-4 | 14 | - | CASSLVVARNEQFF | TGTGCCAGCAGCTTGGTAGTAGCGAGGAATGAGCAGTTCTTC
TRBJ2-3 | TRBD1 | TRBV5-4 | 12 | - | CASSLENRGQYF | TGTGCCAGCAGCTTGGAAAACAGGGGGCAATATTTT
TRBJ1-1 | TRBD1 | TRBV6-2/TRBV6-3 | 13 | few | CASRQTGVTEAFF | TGTGCCAGCAGGCAAACAGGGGTCACTGAAGCTTTCTTT
TRBJ2-7 | TRBD2 | TRBV7-2 | 15 | many | CASSLLAGVTYEQYF | TGTGCCAGCAGTTTACTAGCGGGGGTGACCTACGAGCAGTACTTC
TRBJ1-6 | - | TRBV7-8 | 17 | few | CASSLLTGPTAGSPLHF | TGTGCCAGCAGCTTACTCACCGGGCCAACTGCGGGTTCACCCCTCCACTTT
TRBJ2-7 | TRBD1 | TRBV6-2/TRBV6-3 | 15 | - | CASTRQGILSYEQYF | TGTGCCAGCACTCGACAGGGTATTTTATCCTACGAGCAGTACTTC
TRBJ2-5 | - | TRBV30 | 13 | few | CAWSRGNQETQYF | TGTGCCTGGAGCCGGGGAAACCAAGAGACCCAGTACTTC
TRBJ2-3 | TRBD2 | TRBV12-3/TRBV12-4 | 16 | few | CASSAHGGSLSNTQYF | TGTGCCAGCAGTGCCCACGGGGGGTCATTATCCAATACGCAGTATTTT
TRBJ2-1 | TRBD2 | TRBV2 | 13 | few | CASGTSGYNEQFF | TGTGCCAGCGGGACTAGCGGTTACAATGAGCAGTTCTTC